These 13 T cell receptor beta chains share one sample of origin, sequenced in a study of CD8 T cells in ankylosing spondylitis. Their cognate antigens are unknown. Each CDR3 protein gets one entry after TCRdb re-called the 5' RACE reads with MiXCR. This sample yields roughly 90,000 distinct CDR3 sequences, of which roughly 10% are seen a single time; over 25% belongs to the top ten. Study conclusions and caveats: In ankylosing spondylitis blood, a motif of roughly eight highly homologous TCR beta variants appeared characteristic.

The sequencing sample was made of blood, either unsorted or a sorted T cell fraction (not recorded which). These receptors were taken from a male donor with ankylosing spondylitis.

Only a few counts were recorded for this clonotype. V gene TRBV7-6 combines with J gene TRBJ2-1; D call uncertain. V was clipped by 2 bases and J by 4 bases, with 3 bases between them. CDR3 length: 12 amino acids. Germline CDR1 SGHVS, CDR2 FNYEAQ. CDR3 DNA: TGTGCCAGCAGCTTAAGATACAATGAGCAGTTCTTC. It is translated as CASSLRYNEQFF. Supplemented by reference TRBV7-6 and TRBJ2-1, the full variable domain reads GAGVSQSPRYKVTKRGQDVALRCDPISGHVSLYWYRQALGQGPEFLTYFNYEAQQDKSGLPNDRFSAERPEGSISTLTIQRTEQRDSAMYRCASSLRYNEQFFGPGTRLTVL.

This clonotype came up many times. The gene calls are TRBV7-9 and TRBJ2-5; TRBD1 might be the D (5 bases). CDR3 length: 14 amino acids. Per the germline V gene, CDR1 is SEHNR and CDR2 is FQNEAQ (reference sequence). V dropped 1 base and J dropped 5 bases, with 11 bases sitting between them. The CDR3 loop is CASSLGEGAETQYF. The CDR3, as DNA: TGTGCCAGCAGCTTAGGTGAAGGGGCCGAGACCCAGTACTTC.

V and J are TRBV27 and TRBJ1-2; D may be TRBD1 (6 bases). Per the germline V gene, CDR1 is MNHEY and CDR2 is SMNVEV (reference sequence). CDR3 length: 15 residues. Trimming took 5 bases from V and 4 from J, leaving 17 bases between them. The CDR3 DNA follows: TGTGCCAGCAGTCCGAGGGGGGGGAGGGGCTATGGCTACACCTTC. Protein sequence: CASSPRGGRGYGYTF.

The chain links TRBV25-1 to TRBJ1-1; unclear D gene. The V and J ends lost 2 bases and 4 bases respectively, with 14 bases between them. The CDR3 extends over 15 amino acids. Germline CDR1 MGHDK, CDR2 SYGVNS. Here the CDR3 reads CASSEPGAPGTEAFF. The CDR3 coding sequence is TGTGCCAGCAGTGAACCGGGAGCTCCTGGCACTGAAGCTTTCTTT.

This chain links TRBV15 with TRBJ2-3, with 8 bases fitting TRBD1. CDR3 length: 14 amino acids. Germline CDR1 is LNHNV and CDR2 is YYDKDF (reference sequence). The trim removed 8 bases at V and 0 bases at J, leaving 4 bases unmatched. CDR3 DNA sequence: TGTGCCACCGGACAGGGCTTAAGCACAGATACGCAGTATTTT. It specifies CATGQGLSTDTQYF.

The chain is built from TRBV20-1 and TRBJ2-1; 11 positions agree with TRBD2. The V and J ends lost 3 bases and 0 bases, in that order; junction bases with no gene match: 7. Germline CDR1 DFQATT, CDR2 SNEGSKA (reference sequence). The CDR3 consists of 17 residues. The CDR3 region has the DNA TGCAGTGCTAGTTCTAGCGGGAGGTTAAGCTCCTACAATGAGCAGTTCTTC. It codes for CSASSSGRLSSYNEQFF.

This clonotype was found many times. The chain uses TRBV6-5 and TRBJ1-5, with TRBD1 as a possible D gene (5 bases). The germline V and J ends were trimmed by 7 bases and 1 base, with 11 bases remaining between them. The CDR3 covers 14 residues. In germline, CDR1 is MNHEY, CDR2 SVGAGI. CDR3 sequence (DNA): TGTGCCAGCAATTCGGGGGGGAGCAATCAGCCCCAGCATTTT. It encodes CASNSGGSNQPQHF.

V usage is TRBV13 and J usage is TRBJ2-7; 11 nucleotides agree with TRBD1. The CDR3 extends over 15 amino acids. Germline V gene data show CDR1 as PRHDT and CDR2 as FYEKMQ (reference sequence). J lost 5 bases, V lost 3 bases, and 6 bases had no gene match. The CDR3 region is CASSLFGQGAHEQYF. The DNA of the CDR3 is TGTGCCAGCAGCTTGTTCGGACAGGGGGCCCACGAGCAGTACTTC.

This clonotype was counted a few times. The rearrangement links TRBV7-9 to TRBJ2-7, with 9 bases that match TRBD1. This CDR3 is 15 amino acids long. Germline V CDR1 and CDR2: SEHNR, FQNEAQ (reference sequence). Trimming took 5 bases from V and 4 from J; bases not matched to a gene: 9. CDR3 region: CASSHRDRVFYEQYF. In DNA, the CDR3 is TGTGCCAGCAGCCACCGGGACAGGGTCTTTTACGAGCAGTACTTC. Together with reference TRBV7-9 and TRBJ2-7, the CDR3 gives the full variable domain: DTGVSQNPRHKITKRGQNVTFRCDPISEHNRLYWYRQTLGQGPEFLTYFQNEAQLEKSRLLSDRFSAERPKGSFSTLEIQRTEQGDSAMYLCASSHRDRVFYEQYFGPGTRLTVT.

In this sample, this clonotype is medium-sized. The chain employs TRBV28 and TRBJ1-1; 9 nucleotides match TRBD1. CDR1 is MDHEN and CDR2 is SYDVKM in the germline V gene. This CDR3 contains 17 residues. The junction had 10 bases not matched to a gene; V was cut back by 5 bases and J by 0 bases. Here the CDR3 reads CASSTAGTGFVNTEAFF. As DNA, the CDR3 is TGTGCCAGCAGTACCGCCGGGACAGGGTTTGTGAACACTGAAGCTTTCTTT.

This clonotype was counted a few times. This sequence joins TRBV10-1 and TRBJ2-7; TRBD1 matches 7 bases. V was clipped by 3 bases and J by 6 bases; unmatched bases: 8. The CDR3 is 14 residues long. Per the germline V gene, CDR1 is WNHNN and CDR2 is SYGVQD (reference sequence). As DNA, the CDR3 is TGCGCCAGCAGTGATGAGACAGGGACCAGCGAGCAGTACTTC. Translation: CASSDETGTSEQYF.

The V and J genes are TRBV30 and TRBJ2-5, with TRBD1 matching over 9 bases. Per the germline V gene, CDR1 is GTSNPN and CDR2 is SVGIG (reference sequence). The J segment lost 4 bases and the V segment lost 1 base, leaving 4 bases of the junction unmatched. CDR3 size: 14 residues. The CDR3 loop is CAWSDGTGLETQYF. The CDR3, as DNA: TGTGCCTGGAGTGATGGGACAGGGTTAGAGACCCAGTACTTC.

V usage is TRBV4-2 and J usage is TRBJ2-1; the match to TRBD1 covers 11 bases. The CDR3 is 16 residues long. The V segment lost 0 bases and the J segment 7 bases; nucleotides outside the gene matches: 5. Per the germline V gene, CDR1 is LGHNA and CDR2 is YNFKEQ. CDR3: CASSQDRTGGLNEQFF. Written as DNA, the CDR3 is TGTGCCAGCAGCCAAGATCGGACAGGGGGCTTGAATGAGCAGTTCTTC.